The clone carrying this T cell receptor (beta chain) has at least ten counts. As yet, its antigen is unknown. The authors ran a second PCR of roughly 6 to 11 cycles using a sample-barcoded 5' primer and a J-beta primer mix. TCRdb recomputed calls from the 5' RACE reads with MiXCR, one row per CDR3 protein. The sample consists of around 1.5 million distinct CDR3 sequences, about 31% of them appearing once. The CDR3 totals 13 residues. Germline V gene sequence: CDR1 MDHEN, CDR2 SYDVKM. V was clipped by 2 bases and J by 4 bases, with 8 bases between them. This sample was included in a study of blood T cells in healthy people across ages. The study, taken as a whole, reports: In long-lived donors, naive CD4+ cell counts and diversity exceeded those of aged donors.

The chain recombines TRBV28 with TRBJ2-5; no firm D call. Sequencing was carried out using blood. This TCR was recovered from a woman in her twenties or thirties in good health. The CDR3 is CASSLKVGETQYF. The DNA for the CDR3 is TGTGCCAGCAGTTTAAAGGTGGGAGAGACCCAGTACTTC. Drawing the rest from reference TRBV28 and TRBJ2-5, the complete variable domain is DVKVTQSSRYLVKRTGEKVFLECVQDMDHENMFWYRQDPGLGLRLIYFSYDVKMKEKGDIPEGYSVSREKKERFSLILESASTNQTSMYLCASSLKVGETQYFGPGTRLLVL.